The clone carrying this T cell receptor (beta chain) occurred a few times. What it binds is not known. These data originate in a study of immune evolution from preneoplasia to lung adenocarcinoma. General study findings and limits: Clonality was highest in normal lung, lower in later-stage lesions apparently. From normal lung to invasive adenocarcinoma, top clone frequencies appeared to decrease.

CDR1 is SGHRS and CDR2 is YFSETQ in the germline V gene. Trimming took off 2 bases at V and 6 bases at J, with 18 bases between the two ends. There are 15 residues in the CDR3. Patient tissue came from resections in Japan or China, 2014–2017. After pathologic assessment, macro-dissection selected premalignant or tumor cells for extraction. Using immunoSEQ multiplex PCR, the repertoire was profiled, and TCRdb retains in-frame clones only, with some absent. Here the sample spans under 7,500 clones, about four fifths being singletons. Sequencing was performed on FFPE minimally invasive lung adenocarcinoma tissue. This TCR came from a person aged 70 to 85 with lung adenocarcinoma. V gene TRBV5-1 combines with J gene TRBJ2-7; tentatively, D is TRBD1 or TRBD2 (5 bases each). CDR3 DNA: TGCGCCAGCAGCTTTACCTTTGGTGGGACCTCCGAGCAGTACTTC. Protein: CASSFTFGGTSEQYF.